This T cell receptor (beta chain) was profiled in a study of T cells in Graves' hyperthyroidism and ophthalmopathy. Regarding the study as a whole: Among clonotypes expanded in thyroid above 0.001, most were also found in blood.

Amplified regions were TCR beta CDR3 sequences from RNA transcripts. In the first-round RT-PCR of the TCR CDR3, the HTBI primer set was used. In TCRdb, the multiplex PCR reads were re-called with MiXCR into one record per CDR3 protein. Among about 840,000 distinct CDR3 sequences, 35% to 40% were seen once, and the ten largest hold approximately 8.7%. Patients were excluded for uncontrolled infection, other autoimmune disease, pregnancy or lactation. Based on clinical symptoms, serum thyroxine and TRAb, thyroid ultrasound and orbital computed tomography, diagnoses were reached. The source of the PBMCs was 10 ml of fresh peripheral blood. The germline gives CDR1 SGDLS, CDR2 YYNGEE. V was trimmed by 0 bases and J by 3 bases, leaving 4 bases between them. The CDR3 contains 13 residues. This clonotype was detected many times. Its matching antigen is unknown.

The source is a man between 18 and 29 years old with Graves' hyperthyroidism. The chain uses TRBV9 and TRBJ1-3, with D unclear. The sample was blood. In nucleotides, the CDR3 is TGTGCCAGCAGCGTAGCCGGTGGAAACACCATATATTTT. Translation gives CASSVAGGNTIYF.